The present entry profiles one T cell receptor beta chain with its context. The sample is drawn from a study of blood T cell repertoires in COVID-19. Sequencing used immunoSEQ multiplex PCR; TCRdb keeps in-frame clones, though not all of them. The sample includes over 140,000 clones, roughly 80% seen only once; the top ten take under 4.5%. This CDR3 has 17 residues. V dropped 3 bases and J dropped 0; count of bases not matched to a gene: 11. From germline, CDR1 is SQVTM and CDR2 ANQGSEA. The chain is built from TRBV29-1 and TRBJ2-7, with 10 bases that match TRBD2. This clonotype was sampled from a woman aged 60 to 75 with acute or convalescent COVID-19. Sequenced material: peripheral blood. The CDR3 DNA follows: TGCAGCGTTGATTACCGATTAGCGGGAGGCAACTCCTACGAGCAGTACTTC. Protein product: CSVDYRLAGGNSYEQYF.